These T cell receptor beta chains were read from a single sample in a study of blood T cell repertoires in COVID-19. Profiled with immunoSEQ multiplex PCR; TCRdb holds only in-frame clones, not every one. The data contain some 360,000 clones, around nine tenths of them seen just once; the ten biggest clones take up 1%. The material sequenced was PBMCs or T cells enriched from blood (not recorded which). These receptors originate from a young woman who had been exposed to COVID-19. CDR3s leave out the opening cysteine and the closing phenylalanine or tryptophan. A D gene is named only where the DNA matches it firmly.

d_call v_call cdr3_aa
NA TRBV3-1/TRBV3-2 ASSPEPIGRTSGNTIY
TRBD2 TRBV7-9 ASSNSGSWDEQY
TRBD1 TRBV28 ASRQGQPGQPQH
NA TRBV5-1 ASSLGQDINQPQH
NA TRBV5-4 ASSRGGVGSPLH
TRBD2 TRBV5-1 ASSLVGTSGRWYEQF
TRBD1 TRBV29-1 SVEIAGQGENEKLF
TRBD2 TRBV28 ALSGANTGELF
TRBD2 TRBV19 ASRPGLAGNTGELF
TRBD2 TRBV6-1 ASSEAGGLGVGNYEQY
NA TRBV29-1 SARLGLLRGSSYNEQF
TRBD2 TRBV3-1/TRBV3-2 ASSPSSGRAYEQY
TRBD1 TRBV7-6 ASSPLSGWETGGSGQPQH
TRBD2 TRBV6-5 ASKLRLARNEQF
TRBD2 TRBV5-1 ASSGLLAGKGPDTQY
NA TRBV13 ASSLSRGYEQY
TRBD2 TRBV29-1 SIYDSGSKNIQY
TRBD2 TRBV5-4 ASSRGAAGLAPYEQY
TRBD1 TRBV5-4 ATTPGQPDNEQF
NA TRBV9 ASSVGNLNTEAF
TRBD1 TRBV2 ASSELGTAYGYT
NA TRBV27 ASSIPTSVTENTEAF
NA TRBV4-2 ASSQDRVAAYNEQF
TRBD2 TRBV5-1 ASSPGTSNSNEQF
NA TRBV28 ASRLAGESYGYT
TRBD1 TRBV28 ASSFRGGLTEAF
TRBD2 TRBV11-3 ASSAPGLAGPF
NA TRBV4-1 ASSQEGQLNTGELF
TRBD1 TRBV5-1 ASSASGTGASGANVLT
NA TRBV7-6 ASSSRGGEMNTEAF
TRBD1 TRBV7-9 ASSSGTGGDSYNSPLH
NA TRBV19 ASSADTYEQY
NA TRBV3-1/TRBV3-2 ASSQDASSSYEQY
NA TRBV19 ASGPAGFQF
NA TRBV28 ASLLGNTEAF
NA TRBV28 ASSFKARLYEQY
TRBD2 TRBV7-9 ASTQLAGETQY
NA TRBV16 ANQQGPNTEAF
TRBD1 TRBV7-6 ASSHRGRGLSGELF
TRBD1 TRBV18 ASSRRGSRGRAGNTEAF
NA TRBV7-2 ASSPSGGPFEAF
NA TRBV19 ASSAGIWSEPF
NA TRBV27 ASSLQGGVGYGYT
NA TRBV9 ASSVGSLLQETQY
NA TRBV27 ASTFSGSSYNEQF
NA TRBV3-1/TRBV3-2 ASSQAVGAPYNEQF
NA TRBV3-1/TRBV3-2 ASSPEFMGHEQF
TRBD1 TRBV19 ASSSSRDRPSGELF